These 6 T cell receptor beta chains share one sample of origin, sequenced in a study of human T cells and chemical hapten exposure. Blood, whole and unfractionated, served as the source for total RNA extraction. Each CDR3 protein gets one entry after TCRdb re-called the 5' RACE reads with MiXCR. The sample has tens of thousands of distinct CDR3 sequences, roughly 15% seen once. All receptors derive from a female donor in good health.

There are a few counts of this clonotype. The rearrangement joins TRBV30 to TRBJ1-2, with D possibly being TRBD1 (5 bases). CDR1 and CDR2 (germline): GTSNPN, SVGIG (reference sequence). Trimming removed 0 bases at V and 6 bases at J, with 11 bases between. The length of the CDR3 is 13 residues. The CDR3 sequence is CAWSVTQGDGYTF. The CDR3 coding sequence is TGTGCCTGGAGTGTAACGCAGGGCGATGGCTACACCTTC.

This clonotype has just a few counts. This rearrangement joins TRBV28 to TRBJ2-5; tentatively, D is TRBD1 (6 bases). The CDR3 consists of 14 residues. The V and J ends lost 2 bases and 1 base respectively, with 8 bases between them. Germline-derived CDR1 and CDR2 are MDHEN and SYDVKM. This CDR3 reads CASSLMDSQETQYF. The CDR3 DNA sequence: TGTGCCAGCAGTTTAATGGACAGCCAAGAGACCCAGTACTTC.

The gene calls are TRBV27 and TRBJ2-7; the D is unclear. Germline lookup yields CDR1 MNHEY and CDR2 SMNVEV (reference sequence). The ends were cut back, 2 bases at V and 1 base at J, with 12 bases in the middle. The CDR3 contains 15 residues. The CDR3 DNA is TGTGCCAGCAGTTTACATCCCACTAAGTCCTACGAGCAGTACTTC. It yields the protein CASSLHPTKSYEQYF.

This chain connects TRBV12-3 or TRBV12-4 to TRBJ1-1, with D possibly matching TRBD1 (5 bases). The CDR3 spans 14 residues. V was clipped by 6 bases and J by 5 bases, with 16 bases between them. CDR3 DNA sequence: TGTGCCAGCAGCCCTTCAGGGCGATATACTGAAGCTTTCTTT. It codes for CASSPSGRYTEAFF.

J is TRBJ2-7 and V is TRBV5-4; 8 bases align to TRBD1. Trimming took 5 bases from V and 6 from J; bases not matched to a gene: 13. Per germline, CDR1 SGHNT and CDR2 YYREEE (reference sequence). This CDR3 region has 15 residues. The CDR3 DNA follows: TGTGCCAGCAGACCGGACACAGGGGGTAGGACCGAGCAGTACTTC. It encodes CASRPDTGGRTEQYF. Together with reference TRBV5-4 and TRBJ2-7, the CDR3 gives the full variable domain: ETGVTQSPTHLIKTRGQQVTLRCSSQSGHNTVSWYQQALGQGPQFIFQYYREEENGRGNFPPRFSGLQFPNYSSELNVNALELDDSALYLCASRPDTGGRTEQYFGPGTRLTVT.

The table lists this clonotype with many counts. This rearrangement joins TRBV12-3 or TRBV12-4 to TRBJ1-1; D gene ambiguous. The V end lost 7 bases, the J end lost 1 base, and 13 bases lay between the germline ends. There are 14 residues in the CDR3. CDR3 DNA: TGTGCCAGCACTCTGGACCTTCGGAACACTGAAGCTTTCTTT. Its protein is CASTLDLRNTEAFF.